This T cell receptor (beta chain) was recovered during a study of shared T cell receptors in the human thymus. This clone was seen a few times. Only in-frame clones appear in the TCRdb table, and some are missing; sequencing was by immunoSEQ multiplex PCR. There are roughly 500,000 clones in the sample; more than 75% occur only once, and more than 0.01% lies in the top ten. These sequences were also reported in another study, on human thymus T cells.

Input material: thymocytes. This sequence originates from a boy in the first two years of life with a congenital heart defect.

CDR3 sequence (DNA): TGTGCCAGCAGTTTTGTCAACTCCTACGAGCAGTACTTC. This sequence encodes CASSFVNSYEQYF. The J gene is TRBJ2-7, the V gene TRBV28; no reliable D call. This CDR3 is 13 amino acids long. Germline V gene sequence: CDR1 MDHEN, CDR2 SYDVKM. V was clipped by 3 bases and J by 0 bases, with 6 bases between them.